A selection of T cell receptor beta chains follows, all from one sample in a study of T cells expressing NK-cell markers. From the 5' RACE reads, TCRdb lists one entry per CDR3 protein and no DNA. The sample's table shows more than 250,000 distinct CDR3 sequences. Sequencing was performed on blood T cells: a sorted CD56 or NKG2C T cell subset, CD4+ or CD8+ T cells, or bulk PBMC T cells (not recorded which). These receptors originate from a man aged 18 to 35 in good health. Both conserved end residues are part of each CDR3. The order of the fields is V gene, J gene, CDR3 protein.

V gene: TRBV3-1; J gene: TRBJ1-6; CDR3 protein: CASNQDGLNSPLHF
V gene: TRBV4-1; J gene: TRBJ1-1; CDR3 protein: CATSKGGGWTMNTEAFF
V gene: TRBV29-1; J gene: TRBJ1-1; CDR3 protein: CSGGQGGTEAFF
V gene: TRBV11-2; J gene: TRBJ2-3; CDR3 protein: CASSKQGLPSGRARDTQYF
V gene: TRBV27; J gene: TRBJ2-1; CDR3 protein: CASSTTSGRLFF
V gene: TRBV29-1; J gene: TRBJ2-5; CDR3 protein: CSVGEPPGSETQYF
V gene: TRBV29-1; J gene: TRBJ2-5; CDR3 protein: CSAELAGGSKTQYF
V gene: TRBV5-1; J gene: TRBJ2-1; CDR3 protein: CASSREAHGVNEQFF
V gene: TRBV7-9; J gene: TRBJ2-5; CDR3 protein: CASSQQSYQETQYF
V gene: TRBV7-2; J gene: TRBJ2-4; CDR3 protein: CASSFSALGGNIQYF
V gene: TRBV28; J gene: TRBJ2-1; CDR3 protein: CASIERVPYNEQFF
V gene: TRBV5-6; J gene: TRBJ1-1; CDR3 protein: CASSVGTGLGTEAFF
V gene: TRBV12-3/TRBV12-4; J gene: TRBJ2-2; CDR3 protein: CASSLSSSGGSGELFF
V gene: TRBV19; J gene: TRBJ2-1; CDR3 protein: CASSIPRGTDEQFF
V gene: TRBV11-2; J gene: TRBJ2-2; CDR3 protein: CASSLARGGTGELFF
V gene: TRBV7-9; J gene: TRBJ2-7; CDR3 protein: CASSPLSGYEQYF
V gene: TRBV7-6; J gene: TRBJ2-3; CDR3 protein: CASSPISGFQGPGVSTDTQYF
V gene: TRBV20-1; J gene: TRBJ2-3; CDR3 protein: CSARDTSGRAFADTQYF
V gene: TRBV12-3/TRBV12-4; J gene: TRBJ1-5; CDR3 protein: CASRLGTGDNQPQHF
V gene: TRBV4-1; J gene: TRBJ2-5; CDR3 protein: CASSQDRAPGQETQYF
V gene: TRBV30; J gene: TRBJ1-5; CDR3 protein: CAWSVGGQSNQPQHF
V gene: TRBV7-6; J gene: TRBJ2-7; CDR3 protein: CASSPRPGQGTYEQYF
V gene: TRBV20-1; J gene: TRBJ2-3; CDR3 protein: CSASGLAGGADTQYF
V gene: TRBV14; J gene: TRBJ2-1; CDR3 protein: CASSQDTGIYNEQFF
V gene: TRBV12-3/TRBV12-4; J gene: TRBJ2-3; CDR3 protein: CASSPGLAGVQDTQYF
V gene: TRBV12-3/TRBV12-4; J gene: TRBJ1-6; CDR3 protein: CASSFYRGNSPLHF
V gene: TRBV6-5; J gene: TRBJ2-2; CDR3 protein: CASSYSTGTGHPNTGELFF
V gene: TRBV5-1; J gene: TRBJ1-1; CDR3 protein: CASSLAGSKGSAPGMNTEAFF
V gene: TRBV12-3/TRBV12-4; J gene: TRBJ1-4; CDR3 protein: CASSTGGIIEKLFF
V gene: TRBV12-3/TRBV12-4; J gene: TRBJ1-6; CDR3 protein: CASSLALGAGSPLHF
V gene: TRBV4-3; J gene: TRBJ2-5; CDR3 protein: CASSQTGLAGQETQYF
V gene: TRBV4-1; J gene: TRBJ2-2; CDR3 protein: CASSRLSAGELFF
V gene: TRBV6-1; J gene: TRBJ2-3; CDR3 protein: CASEPDGRHTQYF
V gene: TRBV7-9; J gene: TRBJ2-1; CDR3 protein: CASTLGTTGYRFF
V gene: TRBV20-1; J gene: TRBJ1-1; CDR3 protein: CSARKQGVDTEAFF
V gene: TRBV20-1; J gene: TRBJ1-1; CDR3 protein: CSAREAGTTEAFF
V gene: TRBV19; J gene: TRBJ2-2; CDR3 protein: CASSILRFSGELFF
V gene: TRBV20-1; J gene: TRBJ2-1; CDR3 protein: CRSSRQIDNNEQFF
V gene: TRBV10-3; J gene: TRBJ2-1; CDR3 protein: CAISESPVETRNEQFF
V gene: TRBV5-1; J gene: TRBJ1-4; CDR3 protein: CASRGVFGGGGKLFF
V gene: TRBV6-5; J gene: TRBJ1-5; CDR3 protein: CASSSNVGSQPQHF